The clone carrying this T cell receptor (beta chain) was counted between two and nine times. Its antigen is still unknown. Generated by immunoSEQ multiplex PCR, the TCRdb table keeps only in-frame clones and is missing some. The repertoire holds tens of thousands of clones, with around 63% as singletons. The authors isolated CD4+ T cells after around 11 days of culture. The data were obtained in a study of vaccination effects on CD4 cells after COVID-19. Across the study: Before sequencing, viral peptide pools were used by the ViraFEST assay to expand antigen-specific CD4+ T cells. Two-dose vaccination with either BNT162b2 or mRNA-1273 was given to the participants.

Study outcomes and limitations: Convalescent patients in the study were few, and early post-infection timepoints were absent.

The TCR originated in a human donor who received a COVID-19 vaccine. The material sequenced was CD4+ T cells from PBMCs cultured without peptide, taken before COVID-19 vaccination.

In DNA form, the CDR3 reads TGTGCCAGCAGTTACAACAGGGGAGGGCCGACTGAAGCTTTCTTT. This sequence encodes CASSYNRGGPTEAFF. The chain links TRBV6-2 or TRBV6-3 to TRBJ1-1; 7 bases line up with TRBD1. Germline V gives CDR1 MNHEY, CDR2 SVGEGT. CDR3 length equals 15 residues. Losses at the gene ends were 2 bases for V and 5 bases for J; bases not matched to a gene: 8.